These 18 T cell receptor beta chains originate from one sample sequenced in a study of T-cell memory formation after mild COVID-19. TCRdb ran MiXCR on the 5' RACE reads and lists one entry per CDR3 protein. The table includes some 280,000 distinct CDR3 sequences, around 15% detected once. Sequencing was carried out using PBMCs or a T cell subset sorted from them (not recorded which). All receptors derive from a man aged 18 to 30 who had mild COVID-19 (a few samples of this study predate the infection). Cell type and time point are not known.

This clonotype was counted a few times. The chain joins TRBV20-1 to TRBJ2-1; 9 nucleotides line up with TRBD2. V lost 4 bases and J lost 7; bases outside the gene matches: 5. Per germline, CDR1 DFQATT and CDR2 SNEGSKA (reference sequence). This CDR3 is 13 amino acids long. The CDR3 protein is CSAIAGAGNEQFF. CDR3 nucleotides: TGCAGTGCTATAGCGGGGGCCGGAAATGAGCAGTTCTTC.

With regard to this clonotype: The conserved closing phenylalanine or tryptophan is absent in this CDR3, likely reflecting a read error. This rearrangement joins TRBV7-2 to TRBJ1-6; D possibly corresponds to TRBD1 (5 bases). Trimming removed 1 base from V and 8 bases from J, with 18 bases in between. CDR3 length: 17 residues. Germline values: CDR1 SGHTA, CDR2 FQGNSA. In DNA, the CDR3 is TGTGCCAGCAGCTTAGGAAGTGGGGCTGGGGCGGATTCACCCCTCCACTTA. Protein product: CASSLGSGAGADSPLHL.

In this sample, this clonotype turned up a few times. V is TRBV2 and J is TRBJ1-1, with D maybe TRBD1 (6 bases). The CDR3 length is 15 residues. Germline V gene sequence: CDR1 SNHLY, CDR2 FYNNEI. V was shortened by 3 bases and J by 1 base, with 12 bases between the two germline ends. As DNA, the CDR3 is TGTGCCAGCAGTGATTTTCAGGGGCCGAACACTGAAGCTTTCTTT. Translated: CASSDFQGPNTEAFF.

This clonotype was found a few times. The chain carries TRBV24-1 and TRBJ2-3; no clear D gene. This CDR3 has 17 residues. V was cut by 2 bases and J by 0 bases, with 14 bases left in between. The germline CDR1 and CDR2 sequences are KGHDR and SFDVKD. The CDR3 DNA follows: TGTGCCACCAGTGATTCGTCAGGCTGGAGTAGCACAGATACGCAGTATTTT. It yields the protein CATSDSSGWSSTDTQYF.

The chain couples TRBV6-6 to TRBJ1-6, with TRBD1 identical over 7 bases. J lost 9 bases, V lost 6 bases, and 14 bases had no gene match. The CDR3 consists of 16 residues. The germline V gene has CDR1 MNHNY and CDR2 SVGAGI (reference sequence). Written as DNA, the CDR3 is TGTGCCAGCAGGAGGGACAGCCTAAAAGTGGGTTCACCCCTCCACTTT. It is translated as CASRRDSLKVGSPLHF.

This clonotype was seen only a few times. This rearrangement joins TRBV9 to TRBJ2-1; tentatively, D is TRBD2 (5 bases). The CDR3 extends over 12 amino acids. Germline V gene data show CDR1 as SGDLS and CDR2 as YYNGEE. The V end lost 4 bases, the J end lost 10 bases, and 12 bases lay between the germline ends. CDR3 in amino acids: CASSPGSVEQFF. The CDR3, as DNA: TGTGCCAGCAGCCCTGGGAGCGTAGAGCAGTTCTTC.

CDR3 DNA: TGCAGCGTTGCATTGACCGGCGGCTACACCTTC. Translation: CSVALTGGYTF. The chain combines TRBV29-1 with TRBJ1-2; D is unclear. This CDR3 region has 11 residues. V was cut by 4 bases and J by 8 bases, with 11 bases left in between. Germline V gene sequence: CDR1 SQVTM, CDR2 ANQGSEA.

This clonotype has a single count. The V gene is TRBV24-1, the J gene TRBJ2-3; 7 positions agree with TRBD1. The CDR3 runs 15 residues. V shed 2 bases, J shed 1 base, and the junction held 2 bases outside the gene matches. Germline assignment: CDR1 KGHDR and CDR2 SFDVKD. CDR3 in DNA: TGTGCCACCAGTGATTCCGGACAGGGCACAGATACGCAGTATTTT. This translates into CATSDSGQGTDTQYF.

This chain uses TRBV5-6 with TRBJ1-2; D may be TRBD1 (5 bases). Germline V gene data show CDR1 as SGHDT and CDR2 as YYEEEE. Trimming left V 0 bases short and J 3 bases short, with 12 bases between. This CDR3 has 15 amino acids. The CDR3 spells CASSLVGRVDYGYTF. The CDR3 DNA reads TGTGCCAGCAGCTTGGTCGGCAGGGTGGACTATGGCTACACCTTC. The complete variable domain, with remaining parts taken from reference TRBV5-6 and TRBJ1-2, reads DAGVTQSPTHLIKTRGQQVTLRCSPKSGHDTVSWYQQALGQGPQFIFQYYEEEERQRGNFPDRFSGHQFPNYSSELNVNALLLGDSALYLCASSLVGRVDYGYTFGSGTRLTVV.

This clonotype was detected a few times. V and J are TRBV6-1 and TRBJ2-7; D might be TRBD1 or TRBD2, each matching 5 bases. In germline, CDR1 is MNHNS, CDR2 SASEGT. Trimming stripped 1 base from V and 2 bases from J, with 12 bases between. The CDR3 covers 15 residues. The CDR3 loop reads CASSEDLGDPYEQYV. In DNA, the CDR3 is TGTGCCAGCAGTGAAGACTTGGGGGATCCCTACGAGCAGTACGTC.

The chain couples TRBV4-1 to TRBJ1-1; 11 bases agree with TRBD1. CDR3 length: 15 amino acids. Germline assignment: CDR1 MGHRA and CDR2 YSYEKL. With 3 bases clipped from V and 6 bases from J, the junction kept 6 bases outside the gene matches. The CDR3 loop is CASSQLRDRGSEAFF. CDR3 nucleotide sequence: TGCGCCAGCAGCCAGCTCCGGGACAGGGGGTCTGAAGCTTTCTTT.

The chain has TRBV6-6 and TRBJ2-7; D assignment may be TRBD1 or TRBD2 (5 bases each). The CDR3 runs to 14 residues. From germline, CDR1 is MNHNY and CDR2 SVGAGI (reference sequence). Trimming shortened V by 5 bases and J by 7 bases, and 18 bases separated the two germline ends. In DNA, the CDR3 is TGTGCCAGCAGTGCCGGGACCCTAAAGCGAGAGCAGTACGTC. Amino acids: CASSAGTLKREQYV.

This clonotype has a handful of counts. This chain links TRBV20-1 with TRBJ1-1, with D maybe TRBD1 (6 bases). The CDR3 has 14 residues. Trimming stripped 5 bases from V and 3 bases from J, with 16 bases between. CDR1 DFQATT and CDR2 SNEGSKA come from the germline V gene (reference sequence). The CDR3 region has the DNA TGCAGTGCTTTCCCCAGGGGCAGATACACTGAAGCTTTCTTT. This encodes CSAFPRGRYTEAFF.

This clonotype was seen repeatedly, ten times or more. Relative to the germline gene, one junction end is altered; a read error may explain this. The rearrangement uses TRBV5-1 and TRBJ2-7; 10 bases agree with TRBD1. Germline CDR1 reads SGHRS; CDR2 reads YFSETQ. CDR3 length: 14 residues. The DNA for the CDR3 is TGTGCCAGCAGTTTCGGGACAGGGGCCTACGAGCAGTACTTC. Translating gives CASSFGTGAYEQYF.

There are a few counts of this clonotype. CDR3 amino acids: CASSSPGTGNYGYTF. CDR3 sequence (DNA): TGTGCCAGCAGCTCCCCCGGGACAGGGAACTATGGCTACACCTTC. The chain recombines TRBV7-2 with TRBJ1-2; 9 bases align to TRBD1. This CDR3 is 15 amino acids long. The germline V gene encodes CDR1 SGHTA and CDR2 FQGNSA. Trimming removed 4 bases from V and 2 bases from J; junction bases left unmatched: 5.

The CDR3 protein is CASSLRVGEKLFF. CDR3 DNA: TGTGCCAGCAGCCTCCGGGTGGGTGAAAAACTGTTTTTT. This chain joins TRBV11-2 and TRBJ1-4; D gene ambiguous. Per germline, CDR1 SGHAT and CDR2 FQNNGV. The CDR3 loop spans 13 amino acids. Trimming shortened V by 5 bases and J by 7 bases, and 11 bases separated the two germline ends.

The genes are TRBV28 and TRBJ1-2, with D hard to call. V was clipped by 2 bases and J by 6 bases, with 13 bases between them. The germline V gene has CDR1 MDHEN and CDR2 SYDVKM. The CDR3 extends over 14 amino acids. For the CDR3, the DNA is TGTGCCAGCAGTTTAAGAAGGGCGCGGAATGGCTACACCTTC. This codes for CASSLRRARNGYTF.

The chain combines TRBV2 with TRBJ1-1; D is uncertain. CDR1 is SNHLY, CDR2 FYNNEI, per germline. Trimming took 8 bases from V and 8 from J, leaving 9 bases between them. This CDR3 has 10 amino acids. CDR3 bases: TGTGCCAGCGGGCAGTGGGAAGCTTTCTTT. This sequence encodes CASGQWEAFF.